This TCR beta chain comes out of a study of spatial heterogeneity in lung cancer (dated by TCRdb to the late 2010s). Describing the broader study: More beta-chain than alpha-chain transcripts were consistently detected, likely reflecting higher beta-chain transcript abundance. A strong correlation was found between TCR transcript counts in tumor regions and a T cell transcriptional module score from matched bulk RNA-seq. In the raw uncorrected reads, each unique combination of TCR and UMI appeared more than ten times on average. The study quantitatively compared TCR alpha and beta repertoires across multiple tumor regions, matched nontumor lung and blood in non-small cell lung cancer. TCR repertoire features were related to nonsynonymous mutation counts determined by whole-exome sequencing of tumor tissue. At surgery, both alpha and beta chains were TCR-sequenced in roughly 230 tumor regions, 63 to 65 matched nontumor lung samples and over 50 PBMC samples. Broader findings and caveats from the paper: Counts of ubiquitous and regional expanded TCRs correlated with counts of ubiquitous and regional nonsynonymous mutations, respectively. The tumor nonsynonymous mutation count correlated with the number of expanded intratumoral alpha and beta TCRs. Additional single-cell paired TCR alpha and beta sequencing was considered necessary to confirm, at a functional level, the hypothesis that regional TCRs recognize regional mutations. TCR-seq was estimated to cover only approximately 6.6% of tumor T cells for alpha chains and around 13% for beta chains.

The library came from 5' RACE. TCRdb shows the sequencer as NextSeq 500. In the TCR library protocol, a unique molecular identifier was attached to each TCR cDNA molecule so that PCR and sequencing errors could be corrected. As for the original processing: Decombinator tools were used for TCR identification, UMI-based error correction and CDR3 extraction. Expanded TCRs were defined as those above a frequency of 2 per 1,000, corresponding to the top 1% of the tumor frequency distribution. Expanded tumor TCRs were classed as regional if statistically deemed absent (corrected P<0.05) from at least one tumor region, otherwise ubiquitous. Rényi diversity was computed with the R vegan package after subsampling each repertoire 100 times to 5,000 TCRs. To build CDR3 similarity networks, amino acid triplet string-kernel similarity was used, and CDR3s were connected when their pairwise similarity was above 0.82. TCRdb reprocessed the public reads (quality trimming at Q25 with fastp, clone calling with MiXCR) and kept in-frame beta chains. Under each unique CDR3 protein, matching rows form one entry showing the most common genes and DNA. None of the V and J calls come from the authors' own analysis; TCRdb made them. The sample profile shows over 6,500 distinct CDR3 sequences; more than 10% of them were found once. The biggest ten clones account for roughly 20% of the sample.

A distance of 18 bases separates the germline ends of V and J, which lose 4 bases and 2 bases respectively. Reading from cysteine to phenylalanine, the CDR3 counts 17 amino acids. Of all the DNA, just the CDR3 is kept, 51 bases in frame from base 1. Judged by its sample share, this clonotype qualifies as large (0.1 to 1%). Its antigen is still unknown. Base qualities are not recorded, but no much larger clone differs from it by a single base. This specimen's time point label, per the study, means: sample taken at primary tumor resection. Samples were obtained from roughly 72 patients with early-stage, untreated non-small cell lung cancer from the lung TRACERx cohort. TCR sequencing used whole RNA extracted from tumor and nontumor lung tissue, or from cryopreserved PBMC samples, without cell sorting. Only patients with enough RNA available from two or more tumor regions were chosen for TCR sequencing. A lung pathologist reviewed the tumor and adjacent nontumor lung specimens before the specimens were selected.

The sequence came from a male donor with early-stage non-small cell lung cancer. Sequencing used lung tumor tissue, obtained at surgery. The receptor chain draws on TRBV12-3 or TRBV12-4 and TRBJ1-5, and the D gene may be TRBD1, 6 bases matching. The base sequence is TGTGCCAGCAGTTCGGGGACCGGCAGGGGAGGCAATCAGCCCCAGCATTTT. Its translation is CASSSGTGRGGNQPQHF.